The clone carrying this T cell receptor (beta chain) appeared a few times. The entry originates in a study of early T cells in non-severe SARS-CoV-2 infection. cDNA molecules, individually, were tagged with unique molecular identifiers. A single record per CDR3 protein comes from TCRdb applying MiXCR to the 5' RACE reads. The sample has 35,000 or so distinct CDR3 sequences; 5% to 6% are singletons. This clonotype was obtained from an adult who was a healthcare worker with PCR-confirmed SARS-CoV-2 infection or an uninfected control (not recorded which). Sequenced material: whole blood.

The CDR3 sequence is CASSLDRGRREQYF. The CDR3 region has the DNA TGTGCCAGCAGCTTGGACAGGGGGCGGCGCGAGCAGTACTTC. V gene TRBV11-2 combines with J gene TRBJ2-7; TRBD1 aligns across 11 bases. With 3 bases clipped from V and 6 bases from J, the junction kept 4 bases outside the gene matches. CDR1 and CDR2 from the germline V gene are SGHAT and FQNNGV. The CDR3 spans 14 residues.